This is a list of T cell receptor beta chains from one sample in a study of response to subunit inactivated influenza vaccine. In TCRdb, the RT-PCR reads were re-called with MiXCR into one record per CDR3 protein. The sample consists of around 710,000 distinct CDR3 sequences, around 13% of them appearing once. The input for sequencing was PBMCs from blood, taken approximately 15 days before vaccination. All receptors come from a man aged 50 or older who received an inactivated influenza vaccine. Both conserved end residues are part of each CDR3. D genes are given only for firm matches. A row's size may be missing; if present it is once, few, many or a size class.

cdr3_aa	cdr3_nt	clone_size	v_call	d_call	j_call
CASSPTSGQGGGRAFF	TGTGCCAGCAGCCCGACATCTGGCCAGGGGGGAGGGAGGGCTTTCTTT	few	TRBV9	TRBD1	TRBJ1-1
CASSFDLNTGELFF	TGTGCCAGCAGTTTCGACCTGAACACCGGGGAGCTGTTTTTT	many	TRBV12-3/TRBV12-4	-	TRBJ2-2
CASSEARTRITDTQYF	TGCGCCAGCAGTGAAGCCCGGACTCGCATCACAGATACGCAGTATTTT	-	TRBV10-1	-	TRBJ2-3
CASSQAGGGRIAEAFF	TGTGCCAGCAGCCAAGCGGGGGGGGGTCGAATCGCTGAAGCTTTCTTT	few	TRBV3-1	-	TRBJ1-1
CANPAEQYF	TGTGCCAACCCAGCCGAGCAGTACTTC	-	TRBV7-9	-	TRBJ2-7
CSAREVLLEQYF	TGCAGTGCTAGAGAGGTTCTGTTGGAGCAGTACTTC	-	TRBV20-1	-	TRBJ2-7
CASSLQGAKETQYF	TGTGCCAGCAGTCTACAGGGGGCAAAGGAGACCCAGTACTTC	few	TRBV28	TRBD1	TRBJ2-5
CASSQDSRGDIQYF	TGTGCCAGCAGCCAAGATTCGCGAGGGGACATTCAGTACTTC	few	TRBV4-2	-	TRBJ2-4
CSASRASGNTDTQYF	TGCAGTGCTAGCAGGGCTAGCGGGAACACAGATACGCAGTATTTT	-	TRBV20-1	TRBD2	TRBJ2-3
CASSQVRAGLSDTQYF	TGCGCCAGCAGCCAAGTGAGAGCGGGGCTGTCCGATACGCAGTATTTT	few	TRBV4-1	TRBD2	TRBJ2-3
CASSLGQATEAFF	TGTGCCAGCAGCTTAGGGCAGGCCACTGAAGCTTTCTTT	few	TRBV7-9	-	TRBJ1-1
CASSQEWGNTYNSPLHF	TGCGCCAGCAGCCAAGAGTGGGGAAACACCTATAATTCACCCCTCCACTTT	few	TRBV4-3	-	TRBJ1-6
CASSPWDRLYEQYF	TGTGCCAGCAGCCCGTGGGACAGACTATACGAGCAGTACTTC	-	TRBV7-9	TRBD1	TRBJ2-7
CASSQALAGASNEQFF	TGCGCCAGCAGCCAAGCTCTAGCGGGGGCTTCCAATGAGCAGTTCTTC	-	TRBV4-3	TRBD2	TRBJ2-1
CASSRSGTGDEKLFF	TGTGCCAGCAGCCGATCCGGGACAGGGGATGAAAAACTGTTTTTT	-	TRBV11-2	TRBD1	TRBJ1-4
CASRKQSGELFF	TGCGCCAGCAGGAAGCAGTCCGGGGAGCTGTTTTTT	-	TRBV5-1	-	TRBJ2-2
CSARETGTFTEAFF	TGCAGTGCTAGGGAAACAGGAACCTTCACTGAAGCTTTCTTT	-	TRBV20-1	-	TRBJ1-1
CSAESGRVFNERFF	TGCAGTGCAGAAAGCGGGAGGGTGTTCAATGAGCGGTTCTTC	-	TRBV20-1	TRBD2	TRBJ2-1
CASSQMTGGSYEQYF	TGCGCCAGCAGTCAGATGACAGGGGGCTCCTACGAGCAGTACTTC	many	TRBV5-1	TRBD1	TRBJ2-7
CASNHLAWDEQFF	TGTGCCAGCAACCACCTGGCGTGGGACGAGCAGTTCTTC	-	TRBV7-6	-	TRBJ2-1
CASSTRGGGAYEQYF	TGTGCCAGCAGTACCCGAGGCGGGGGGGCCTACGAGCAGTACTTC	-	TRBV28	TRBD2	TRBJ2-7
CASSLSPLAAGSDTQYF	TGTGCCAGCAGTTTATCCCCACTAGCGGCGGGTTCAGATACGCAGTATTTT	-	TRBV27	TRBD2	TRBJ2-3
CASSQGAGTAINEQFF	TGCGCCAGCAGCCAAGGGGCCGGGACAGCGATCAATGAGCAGTTCTTC	many	TRBV5-1	TRBD1	TRBJ2-1
CASSVDLGLDTQYF	TGTGCCAGCAGCGTAGATTTGGGGCTAGATACGCAGTATTTT	many	TRBV9	-	TRBJ2-3
CASSPIGGPMNTEAFF	TGCGCCAGCAGCCCGATCGGGGGGCCCATGAACACTGAAGCTTTCTTT	many	TRBV5-1	-	TRBJ1-1
CASSERAGLAGGPEAF	TGTGCCAGCAGCGAAAGGGCCGGGTTAGCGGGAGGGCCGGAAGCCTTC	-	TRBV9	TRBD2	TRBJ2-7
CSAREAGLGYGYTF	TGCAGTGCTAGAGAAGCGGGTTTGGGGTATGGCTACACCTTC	-	TRBV20-1	-	TRBJ1-2
CASSLDRSGYTF	TGTGCCAGCAGCTTAGATCGTAGTGGCTACACCTTC	many	TRBV11-2	-	TRBJ1-2
CASSLAAVGYNEQFF	TGTGCCAGCAGCTTAGCAGCTGTAGGTTATAATGAGCAGTTCTTC	many	TRBV7-2	-	TRBJ2-1
CASTALGGLLAKNIQYF	TGTGCCAGCACCGCCCTAGGAGGGCTACTAGCCAAAAACATTCAGTACTTC	-	TRBV11-2	-	TRBJ2-4
CASSLAGQGEQYF	TGTGCCAGCAGCTTAGCGGGGCAAGGCGAGCAGTACTTC	few	TRBV7-9	-	TRBJ2-7
CASSLPNPGTSGTVIRTGELFF	TGTGCCAGCAGCTTACCGAATCCCGGGACTAGCGGAACCGTTATTCGCACCGGGGAGCTGTTTTTT	few	TRBV7-2	TRBD2	TRBJ2-2
CSARVGLVYEQYF	TGCAGTGCTAGAGTTGGCCTGGTCTACGAGCAGTACTTC	-	TRBV20-1	-	TRBJ2-7
CASSPSRELNTEAFF	TGTGCCAGCTCACCAAGCCGGGAACTAAACACTGAAGCTTTCTTT	-	TRBV18	-	TRBJ1-1
CASSLGTGPQYF	TGTGCCAGCAGCTTGGGGACAGGTCCGCAGTATTTT	-	TRBV11-1	TRBD1	TRBJ2-3
CASSVGGDHYEQYF	TGTGCCAGCAGCGTAGGCGGCGATCACTACGAGCAGTACTTC	many	TRBV9	-	TRBJ2-7
CASSQDSAGNTIYF	TGCGCCAGCAGCCAAGACAGCGCTGGAAACACCATATATTTT	-	TRBV4-3	-	TRBJ1-3
CASLPAGGSQGETQYF	TGTGCCAGCCTCCCCGCGGGGGGGTCTCAGGGAGAGACCCAGTACTTC	-	TRBV28	TRBD2	TRBJ2-5
CASSLRERMTDTQYF	TGTGCCAGCAGTTTACGGGAGAGGATGACAGATACGCAGTATTTT	-	TRBV27	-	TRBJ2-3
CASSRGQVNTEAFF	TGTGCCAGTTCCCGGGGACAAGTGAACACTGAAGCTTTCTTT	many	TRBV27	-	TRBJ1-1
CASSPGYNSPLHF	TGTGCCAGCTCCCCAGGCTATAATTCACCCCTCCACTTT	few	TRBV7-2	-	TRBJ1-6
CSARGTRGGGANVLTF	TGCAGTGCTAGAGGAACTCGGGGGGGTGGGGCCAACGTCCTGACTTTC	-	TRBV20-1	TRBD2	TRBJ2-6
CASIAGQLSSGNTIYF	TGTGCCAGCATAGCGGGACAGTTGAGCTCTGGAAACACCATATATTTT	-	TRBV12-3/TRBV12-4	TRBD1	TRBJ1-3
CSVGPEAEQFF	TGCAGCGTGGGGCCGGAAGCAGAGCAGTTCTTC	few	TRBV29-1	-	TRBJ2-1
CASSQPNRGLNEQFF	TGCGCCAGCAGCCAACCCAACAGGGGGCTCAATGAGCAGTTCTTC	few	TRBV4-3	TRBD1	TRBJ2-1
CASSQGDSSSGNTIYF	TGTGCCAGCAGCCAGGGGGACAGTTCCTCTGGAAACACCATATATTTT	-	TRBV3-1	TRBD1	TRBJ1-3
CASSPFEIATYNEQFF	TGTGCCAGCAGTCCTTTTGAGATAGCGACCTACAATGAGCAGTTCTTC	many	TRBV2	-	TRBJ2-1
CSVEGQGQLNEQFF	TGCAGCGTTGAGGGGCAGGGGCAGTTGAATGAGCAGTTCTTC	many	TRBV29-1	-	TRBJ2-1
CASSWTAFYEQYF	TGTGCCAGCAGTTGGACAGCCTTCTACGAGCAGTACTTC	-	TRBV12-3/TRBV12-4	-	TRBJ2-7
CSVETSSGQETQYF	TGCAGCGTTGAAACAAGTTCGGGACAAGAGACCCAGTACTTC	many	TRBV29-1	-	TRBJ2-5
CASSIYRGNEQFF	TGTGCCAGCAGCATCTACAGGGGTAATGAGCAGTTCTTC	few	TRBV7-2	TRBD1	TRBJ2-1
CAMREGSSSSYEQYF	TGTGCCATGAGGGAGGGATCCAGCAGTTCCTACGAGCAGTACTTC	few	TRBV10-3	TRBD2	TRBJ2-7
CASSQDLRQEETQYF	TGTGCCAGCAGCCAAGATCTACGACAGGAAGAGACCCAGTACTTC	few	TRBV4-2	-	TRBJ2-5